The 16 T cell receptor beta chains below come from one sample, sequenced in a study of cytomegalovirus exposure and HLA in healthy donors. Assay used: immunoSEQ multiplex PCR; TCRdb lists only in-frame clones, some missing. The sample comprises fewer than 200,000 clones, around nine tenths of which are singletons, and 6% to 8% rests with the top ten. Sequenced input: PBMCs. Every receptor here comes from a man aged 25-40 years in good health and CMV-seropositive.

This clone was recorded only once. The CDR3 DNA is TGTGCTAGTGGTTTGAAGGGATCAGGGGGAAACACCATATATTTT. As protein: CASGLKGSGGNTIYF. The chain joins TRBV12-5 to TRBJ1-3; tentatively, D is TRBD1 (5 bases). The V gene lost 2 bases and the J gene lost 4 bases, with 12 bases spanning the gap. Germline CDR1 LGHNT, CDR2 FRNRAP. The CDR3 has 15 amino acids.

This chain's CDR3 is CASSPRRGRVQETQYF. DNA for the CDR3: TGTGCCAGCAGCCCTCGGCGGGGCAGAGTCCAAGAGACCCAGTACTTC. The genes are TRBV7-8 and TRBJ2-5, with D perhaps TRBD2 (6 bases). The CDR3 extends over 16 amino acids. Germline-derived CDR1 and CDR2 are SGHVS and FQNEAQ. V was cut by 5 bases and J by 1 base, with 17 bases left in between. The variable domain in full, completed from reference TRBV7-8 and TRBJ2-5, reads GAGVSQSPRYKVAKRGQDVALRCDPISGHVSLFWYQQALGQGPEFLTYFQNEAQLDKSGLPSDRFFAERPEGSVSTLKIQRTQQEDSAVYLCASSPRRGRVQETQYFGPGTRLLVL.

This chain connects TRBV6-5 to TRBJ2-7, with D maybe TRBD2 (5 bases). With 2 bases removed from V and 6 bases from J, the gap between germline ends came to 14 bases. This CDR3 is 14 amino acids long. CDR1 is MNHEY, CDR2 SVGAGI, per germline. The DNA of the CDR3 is TGTGCCAGCAGTTACACCTCACTAGGATCCGAGCAGTACTTC. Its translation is CASSYTSLGSEQYF.

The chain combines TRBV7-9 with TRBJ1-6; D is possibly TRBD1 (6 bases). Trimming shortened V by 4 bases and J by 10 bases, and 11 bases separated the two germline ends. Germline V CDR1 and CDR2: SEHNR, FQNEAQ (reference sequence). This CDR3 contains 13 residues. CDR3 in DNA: TGTGCCAGCAGCTCCGCAGGGGACTCACCCCTCCACTTT. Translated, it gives CASSSAGDSPLHF.

Here the CDR3 reads CASSVVAADSPGNEQFF. In DNA, the CDR3 is TGTGCCAGCAGCGTAGTGGCGGCGGACTCCCCCGGCAATGAGCAGTTCTTC. This chain uses TRBV9 with TRBJ2-1; the D gene is possibly TRBD2 (5 bases). Trimming took off 0 bases at V and 6 bases at J, with 19 bases between the two ends. CDR1 is SGDLS and CDR2 is YYNGEE in the germline V gene. CDR3 size: 17 residues.

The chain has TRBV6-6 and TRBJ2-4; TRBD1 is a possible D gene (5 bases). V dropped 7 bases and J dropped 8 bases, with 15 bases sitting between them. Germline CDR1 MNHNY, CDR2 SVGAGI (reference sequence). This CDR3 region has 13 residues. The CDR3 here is CASKRQRWDIQYF. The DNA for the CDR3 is TGTGCCAGCAAAAGACAGCGCTGGGACATTCAGTACTTC.

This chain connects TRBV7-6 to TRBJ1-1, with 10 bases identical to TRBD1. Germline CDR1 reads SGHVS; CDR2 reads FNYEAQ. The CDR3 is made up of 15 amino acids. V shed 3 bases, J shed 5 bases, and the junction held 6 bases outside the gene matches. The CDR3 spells CASSFGTGVRTEAFF. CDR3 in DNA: TGTGCCAGCAGCTTCGGGACAGGGGTAAGAACTGAAGCTTTCTTT.

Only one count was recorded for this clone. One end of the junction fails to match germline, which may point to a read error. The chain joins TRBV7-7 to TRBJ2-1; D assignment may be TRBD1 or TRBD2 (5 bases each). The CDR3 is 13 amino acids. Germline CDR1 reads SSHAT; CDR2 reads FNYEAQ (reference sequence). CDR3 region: CASSQGPINEQFF. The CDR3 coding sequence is TGTGCTAGCAGCCAGGGACCGATCAATGAGCAGTTCTTC.

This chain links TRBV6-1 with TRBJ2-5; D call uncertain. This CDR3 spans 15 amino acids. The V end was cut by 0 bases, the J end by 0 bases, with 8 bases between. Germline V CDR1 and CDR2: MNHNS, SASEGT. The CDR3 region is CASSEATEYQETQYF. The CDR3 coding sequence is TGTGCCAGCAGTGAAGCAACAGAGTACCAAGAGACCCAGTACTTC.

CDR3 nucleotide sequence: TGTGCCAGCAACACCGGCGACAGCTCCCAAGAGACCCAGTACTTC. Amino acids: CASNTGDSSQETQYF. The V gene is TRBV11-2, the J gene TRBJ2-5; perhaps TRBD1 as D (5 bases). Germline CDR1 reads SGHAT; CDR2 reads FQNNGV. Trimming cost V 7 bases and J 1 base, with 16 bases left between them. This CDR3 comprises 15 residues.

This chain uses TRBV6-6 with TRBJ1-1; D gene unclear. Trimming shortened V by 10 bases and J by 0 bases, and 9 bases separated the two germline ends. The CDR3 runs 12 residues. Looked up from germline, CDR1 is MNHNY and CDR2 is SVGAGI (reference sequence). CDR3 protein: CATDEMNTEAFF. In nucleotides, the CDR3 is TGTGCCACTGATGAGATGAACACTGAAGCTTTCTTT.

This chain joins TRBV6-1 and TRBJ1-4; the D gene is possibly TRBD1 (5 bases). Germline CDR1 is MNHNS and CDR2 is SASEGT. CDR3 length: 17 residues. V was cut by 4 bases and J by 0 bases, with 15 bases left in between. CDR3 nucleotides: TGTGCCAGCAGTGCCGCCCGGGGCGCTGCAACTAATGAAAAACTGTTTTTT. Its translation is CASSAARGAATNEKLFF.

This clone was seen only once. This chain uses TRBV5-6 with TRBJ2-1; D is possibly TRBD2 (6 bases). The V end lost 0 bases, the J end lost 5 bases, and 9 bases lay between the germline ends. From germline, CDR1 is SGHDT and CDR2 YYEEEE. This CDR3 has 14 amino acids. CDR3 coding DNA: TGTGCCAGCAGCTTGGTATTAGCGGACAATGAGCAGTTCTTC. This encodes CASSLVLADNEQFF.

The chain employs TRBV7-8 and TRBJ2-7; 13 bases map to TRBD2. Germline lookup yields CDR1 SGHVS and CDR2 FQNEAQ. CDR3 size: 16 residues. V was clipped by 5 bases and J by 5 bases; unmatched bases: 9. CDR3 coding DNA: TGTGCCAGCAGCCCTCGGACTAGCGGGGGTAGCCACGAGCAGTACTTC. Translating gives CASSPRTSGGSHEQYF.

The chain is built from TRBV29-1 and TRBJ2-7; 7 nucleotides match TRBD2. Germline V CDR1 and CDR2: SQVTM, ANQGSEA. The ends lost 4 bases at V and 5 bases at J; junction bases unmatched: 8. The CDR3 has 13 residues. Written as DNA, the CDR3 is TGCAGCGTTGGCGCTAGCGGTATTAACGAGCAGTACTTC. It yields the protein CSVGASGINEQYF.

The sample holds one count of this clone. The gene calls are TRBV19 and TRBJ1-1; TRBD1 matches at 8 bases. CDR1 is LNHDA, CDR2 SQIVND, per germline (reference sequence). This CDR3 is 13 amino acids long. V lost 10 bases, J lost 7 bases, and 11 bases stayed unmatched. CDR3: CATEEQQGDEAFF. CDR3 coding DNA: TGTGCCACCGAGGAACAACAGGGGGATGAAGCTTTCTTT.